This T cell receptor (beta chain) came from a study of cytomegalovirus exposure and HLA in healthy donors. Across the study: The roughly 130 validation repertoires, a later analysis reported, used the same platform as the 600 to 850 repertoires from the first cohort.

Study observations and caveats: It was reportedly the case that the classifier diagnosed cytomegalovirus status with high specificity and sensitivity. For most TCR sequences rarity was the rule, although some public TCRs occurred in many donors.

V was shortened by 5 bases and J by 4 bases, with 14 bases between the two germline ends. The CDR3 extends over 15 amino acids. CDR1 is SGHVS and CDR2 is FQNEAQ in the germline V gene. The donors formed part of the approximately 120-subject validation cohort, distinct from the roughly 600-subject first cohort. As concerns this clone: Antigen: not known.

Only in-frame clones appear in the TCRdb table, and some are missing; sequencing was by immunoSEQ multiplex PCR. This sample carries 260,000 or so clones, around nine tenths of them seen once, and the ten largest clones take around 3%. The V gene is TRBV7-8, the J gene TRBJ1-4, with D tentatively TRBD1 (5 bases). The sequence came from a man younger than 35 in good health and CMV-seronegative. Material for sequencing was PBMCs. As DNA, the CDR3 is TGTGCCAGCAGCCCGATGGAGGGGCTTAATGAAAAACTGTTTTTT. Residues: CASSPMEGLNEKLFF.